Listed below are T cell receptor beta chains from one sample, sequenced in a study of OX40 agonist ivuxolimab in advanced cancers. Repertoires were generated with immunoSEQ multiplex PCR, while TCRdb's copy carries only in-frame clones and drops some. The sample has about 79,000 clones; less than 95% are singletons. The source material was CD4+ or CD8+ T cells sorted from blood, sampled in a trial of the OX40 agonist ivuxolimab. The receptors were sampled from an adult with an advanced solid tumor such as melanoma, head and neck, liver or kidney cancer. CDR3s include the opening cysteine and the closing phenylalanine or tryptophan. D genes are given only for firm matches. Not all rows give a size; the values are once, few, many and, for expanded clones, a class.

D	V	size	J	CDR3	DNA
TRBD1	TRBV23-1	.	TRBJ1-5	CASSPRDRSNQPQHF	TGCGCCAGCAGTCCCCGGGACAGGTCCAATCAGCCCCAGCATTTT
.	TRBV4-1	.	TRBJ2-5	CASSRGLEETQYF	TGCGCCAGCAGCCGGGGGTTAGAAGAGACCCAGTACTTC
TRBD1	TRBV15	.	TRBJ1-4	CATSRDRGRGELFF	TGTGCCACCAGCAGAGATCGGGGCAGGGGGGAACTGTTTTTT
.	TRBV5-8	.	TRBJ1-4	CASSLKQFNEKLFF	TGTGCCAGCAGCTTGAAACAGTTTAATGAAAAACTGTTTTTT
.	TRBV11-2	.	TRBJ1-4	CASSFGANNEKLFF	TGTGCCAGCAGCTTCGGGGCCAATAATGAAAAACTGTTTTTT
.	TRBV7-2	.	TRBJ1-5	CASSFNRDQPQHF	TGTGCCAGCAGCTTTAACAGGGATCAGCCCCAGCATTTT
.	TRBV6-5	once	TRBJ1-1	CASSWRPGGTEAFF	TGTGCCAGCAGTTGGAGACCCGGCGGCACTGAAGCTTTCTTT
TRBD2	TRBV5-1	.	TRBJ2-5	CASSSRTSGEGETQYF	TGCGCCAGCAGCTCCAGGACTAGCGGGGAGGGAGAGACCCAGTACTTC
.	TRBV19	.	TRBJ2-1	CASSGAGKMNNEQFF	TGTGCCAGTAGTGGGGCAGGGAAGATGAACAATGAGCAGTTCTTC
.	TRBV6-5	.	TRBJ2-1	CASSYSLSSGLHEQFF	TGTGCCAGCAGTTACTCGCTCTCTTCCGGCCTGCATGAGCAGTTCTTC
.	TRBV7-2	.	TRBJ1-5	CASSLSSGNSNQPQHF	TGTGCCAGCAGCTTAAGTTCGGGGAATAGCAATCAGCCCCAGCATTTT
TRBD1	TRBV30	.	TRBJ1-6	CAWIGTGYSPLHF	TGTGCCTGGATCGGGACAGGGTATTCACCCCTCCACTTT
.	TRBV18	.	TRBJ2-5	CASSLGLKETQYF	TGTGCCAGCTCACTTGGACTAAAAGAGACCCAGTACTTC
.	TRBV6-6	.	TRBJ2-2	CASTRDLPRELFF	TGTGCCAGCACCCGGGACCTTCCGAGGGAGCTGTTTTTT
.	TRBV5-8	.	TRBJ2-1	CASSLGLGGLNEQFF	TGTGCCAGCAGCTTGGGACTCGGGGGTCTCAATGAGCAGTTCTTC
.	TRBV6-1	.	TRBJ1-5	CASTEEYRVVRQPQHF	TGTGCCAGCACTGAGGAGTACAGGGTGGTTAGACAGCCCCAGCATTTT
TRBD2	TRBV29-1	.	TRBJ2-7	CSIRFGSSGVSYEQYF	TGCAGCATAAGATTTGGCTCTAGCGGGGTCTCCTACGAGCAGTACTTC
.	TRBV7-2	few	TRBJ2-7	CASSLAGGPDEQYF	TGTGCCAGCAGCTTAGCGGGGGGGCCCGACGAGCAGTACTTC
TRBD2	TRBV7-6	.	TRBJ2-1	CASSLGTSYNEQFF	TGTGCCAGCAGCTTGGGGACTAGTTACAATGAGCAGTTCTTC
TRBD1	TRBV5-1	.	TRBJ1-6	CASTRGGQENSPLHF	TGCGCCAGCACCAGGGGGGGACAGGAGAATTCACCCCTCCACTTT
TRBD1	TRBV4-1	.	TRBJ2-3	CASRGDRVADTQYF	TGCGCCAGCAGGGGGGACAGGGTGGCAGATACGCAGTATTTT
.	TRBV5-4	.	TRBJ1-4	CASSLNRATNEKLFF	TGTGCCAGCAGCCTGAACAGGGCAACTAATGAAAAACTGTTTTTT
.	TRBV6-5	.	TRBJ1-2	CASSSVWGYTF	TGTGCCAGCAGTTCGGTTTGGGGCTACACCTTC
.	TRBV5-4	.	TRBJ1-1	CASSLYQTVNTEAFF	TGTGCCAGCAGCCTCTACCAGACAGTGAACACTGAAGCTTTCTTT
TRBD1	TRBV10-3	.	TRBJ1-5	CATSPGTGNQPQHF	TGTGCCACCTCTCCCGGGACAGGGAATCAGCCCCAGCATTTT
TRBD1	TRBV30	.	TRBJ1-4	CAWAPDRGDEKLFF	TGTGCCTGGGCACCAGACAGGGGTGATGAAAAACTGTTTTTT
.	TRBV11-3	.	TRBJ2-3	CASSLGSRAGDTQYF	TGTGCCAGCAGCTTAGGGTCGAGGGCTGGAGATACGCAGTATTTT
.	TRBV6-1	.	TRBJ1-1	CASSEFGDEEAFF	TGTGCCAGCAGTGAATTTGGAGACGAGGAAGCTTTCTTT
.	TRBV2	.	TRBJ2-6	CASRRLVSGANVLTF	TGTGCCAGCAGACGACTGGTGTCTGGGGCCAACGTCCTGACTTTC
TRBD1	TRBV2	.	TRBJ2-3	CASSDGRGLLDTQYF	TGTGCCAGCAGTGACGGCAGGGGGCTTTTAGATACGCAGTATTTT
.	TRBV5-4	.	TRBJ2-5	CASSFRLGQETQYF	TGTGCCAGCAGCTTTCGACTGGGCCAAGAGACCCAGTACTTC
.	TRBV7-9	.	TRBJ2-7	CASSLTSFFPYEQYF	TGTGCCAGCAGCTTAACTAGTTTTTTTCCGTACGAGCAGTACTTC
TRBD1	TRBV5-1	once	TRBJ1-2	CASSSGTGERSYGYTF	TGCGCCAGCAGCTCCGGGACAGGGGAAAGAAGCTATGGCTACACCTTC
TRBD2	TRBV7-9	.	TRBJ2-7	CASSPKRGFHEQYF	TGTGCCAGCAGCCCGAAGCGGGGGTTCCACGAGCAGTACTTC
.	TRBV19	.	TRBJ1-5	CASSIAGMNQPQHF	TGTGCCAGTAGTATAGCTGGGATGAATCAGCCCCAGCATTTT
TRBD1	TRBV6-5	few	TRBJ1-2	CASRKGQAANYGYTF	TGTGCCAGCAGAAAAGGACAGGCGGCTAACTATGGCTACACCTTC
.	TRBV5-1	.	TRBJ2-5	CASSLVNGVTIQETQYF	TGCGCCAGCAGCTTGGTCAACGGGGTTACAATCCAAGAGACCCAGTACTTC
TRBD1	TRBV27	once	TRBJ2-7	CASRTGQGAFYEQYF	TGTGCCAGCAGAACCGGACAGGGGGCCTTCTACGAGCAGTACTTC
.	TRBV11-2	.	TRBJ2-1	CASSLAFNSYNEQFF	TGTGCCAGCAGCTTAGCCTTCAACTCCTACAATGAGCAGTTCTTC
.	TRBV7-8	.	TRBJ1-2	CASSLGRDSLYGYTF	TGTGCCAGCAGCTTAGGGAGGGACTCCCTCTATGGCTACACCTTC
TRBD1	TRBV7-8	once	TRBJ1-6	CASSQGGKSYNSPLHF	TGTGCCAGCAGCCAGGGGGGTAAATCCTATAATTCACCCCTCCACTTT
.	TRBV6-1	.	TRBJ2-7	CASSAHRDGSYEQYF	TGTGCCAGCAGTGCGCACCGGGACGGGTCCTACGAGCAGTACTTC
.	TRBV2	.	TRBJ1-4	CASSALIWEKLFF	TGTGCCAGCAGTGCCCTTATCTGGGAAAAACTGTTTTTT
TRBD1	TRBV6-6	.	TRBJ1-5	CASSRTGGQPQHF	TGTGCCAGCAGTCGGACAGGGGGACAGCCCCAGCATTTT
.	TRBV13	.	TRBJ2-5	CASSSTAQETQYF	TGTGCCAGCAGCTCGACGGCACAAGAGACCCAGTACTTC
TRBD1	TRBV2	.	TRBJ2-2	CASSEFGTANTGELFF	TGTGCCAGCAGTGAATTCGGGACAGCAAACACCGGGGAGCTGTTTTTT
TRBD1	TRBV5-1	.	TRBJ1-4	CASTTGGTNEKLFF	TGCGCCAGCACCACAGGGGGAACCAATGAAAAACTGTTTTTT
TRBD2	TRBV30	.	TRBJ2-5	CAWSGAGGVGETQYF	TGTGCCTGGAGTGGGGCGGGAGGGGTCGGAGAGACCCAGTACTTC
.	TRBV5-6	.	TRBJ2-5	CASSIGQRWGETQYF	TGTGCCAGCAGCATAGGACAGCGTTGGGGAGAGACCCAGTACTTC
.	TRBV21-1	.	TRBJ1-2	CASCRGANYGYTF	TGTGCCAGCTGTCGTGGAGCTAACTATGGCTACACCTTC
.	TRBV5-1	.	TRBJ2-6	CASSLALGGGANVLTF	TGCGCCAGCAGCTTGGCCTTGGGGGGCGGGGCCAACGTCCTGACTTTC
.	TRBV11-2	.	TRBJ1-4	CASSLVSSRGAGNEKLFF	TGTGCCAGCAGCTTAGTTTCTTCGAGAGGGGCTGGTAATGAAAAACTGTTTTTT
TRBD1	TRBV5-4	once	TRBJ2-3	CASSLGRDRAGDTQYF	TGTGCCAGCAGCTTGGGCCGGGACAGGGCAGGAGATACGCAGTATTTT
.	TRBV30	.	TRBJ1-1	CAWSWLPNTEAFF	TGTGCCTGGAGTTGGCTGCCAAACACTGAAGCTTTCTTT
.	TRBV29-1	.	TRBJ1-2	CSARDTGYGYTF	TGCAGCGCCCGGGACACCGGCTATGGCTACACCTTC
.	TRBV6-1	.	TRBJ2-2	CASSGGAGELFF	TGTGCCAGCAGTGGAGGGGCCGGGGAGCTGTTTTTT
.	TRBV9	.	TRBJ1-4	CASSVDSGFNEKLFF	TGTGCCAGCAGCGTAGACTCCGGTTTTAATGAAAAACTGTTTTTT
.	TRBV7-2	.	TRBJ2-4	CASSLIRSKNIQYF	TGTGCCAGCAGCTTAATCCGATCCAAAAACATTCAGTACTTC
.	TRBV6-5	.	TRBJ2-3	CASSYSDSTQYF	TGTGCCAGCAGTTATTCGGACTCGACGCAGTATTTT